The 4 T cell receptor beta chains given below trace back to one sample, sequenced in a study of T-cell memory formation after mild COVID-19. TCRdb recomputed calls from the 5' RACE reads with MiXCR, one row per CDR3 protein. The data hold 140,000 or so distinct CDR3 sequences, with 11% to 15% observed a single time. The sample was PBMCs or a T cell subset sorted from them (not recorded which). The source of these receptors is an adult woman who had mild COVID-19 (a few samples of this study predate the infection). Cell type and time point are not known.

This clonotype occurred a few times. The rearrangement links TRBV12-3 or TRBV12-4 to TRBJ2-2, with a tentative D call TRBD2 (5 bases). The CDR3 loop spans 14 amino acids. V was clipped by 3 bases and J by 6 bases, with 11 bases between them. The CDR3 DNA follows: TGTGCCAGCAGTTTTTGGGAGCAGGCCGGGGAGCTGTTTTTT. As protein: CASSFWEQAGELFF.

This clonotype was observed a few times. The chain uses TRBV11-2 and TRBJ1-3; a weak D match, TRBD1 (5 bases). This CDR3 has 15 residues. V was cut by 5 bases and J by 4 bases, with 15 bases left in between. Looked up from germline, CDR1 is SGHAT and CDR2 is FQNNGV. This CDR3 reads CASSPSVRGGNTIYF. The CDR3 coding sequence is TGTGCCAGCAGCCCCTCCGTGAGGGGAGGAAACACCATATATTTT.

In nucleotides, the CDR3 is TGCAGTGCTACGGGACTAGTGAGTGAGGATAGCACAGATACGCAGTATTTT. Translation gives CSATGLVSEDSTDTQYF. This rearrangement joins TRBV20-1 to TRBJ2-3; 8 bases align to TRBD2. CDR3 size: 17 residues. Germline CDR1 reads DFQATT; CDR2 reads SNEGSKA (reference sequence). The junction had 12 bases not matched to a gene; V was cut back by 4 bases and J by 0 bases.

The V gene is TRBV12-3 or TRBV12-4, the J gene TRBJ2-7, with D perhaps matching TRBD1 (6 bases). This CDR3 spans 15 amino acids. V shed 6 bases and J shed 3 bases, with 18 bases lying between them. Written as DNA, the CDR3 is TGTGCCAGCAGCATGGGACCGGGACACCACTACGAGCAGTACTTC. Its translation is CASSMGPGHHYEQYF.